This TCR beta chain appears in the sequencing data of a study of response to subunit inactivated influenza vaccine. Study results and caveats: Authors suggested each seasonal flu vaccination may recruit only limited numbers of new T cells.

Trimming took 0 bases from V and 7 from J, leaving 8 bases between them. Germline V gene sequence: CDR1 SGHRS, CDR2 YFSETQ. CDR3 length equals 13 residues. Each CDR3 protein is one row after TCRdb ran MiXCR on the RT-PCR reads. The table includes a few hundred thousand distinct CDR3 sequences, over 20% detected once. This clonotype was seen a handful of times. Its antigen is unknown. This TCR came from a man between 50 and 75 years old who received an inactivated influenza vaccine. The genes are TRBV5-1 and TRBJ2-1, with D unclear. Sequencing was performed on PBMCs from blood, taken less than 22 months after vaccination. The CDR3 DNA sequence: TGCGCCAGCAGCTTGGGTCCAGTGAATGAGCAGTTCTTC. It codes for CASSLGPVNEQFF.